This T cell receptor beta chain was identified during a study of cytomegalovirus exposure and HLA in healthy donors (dated by TCRdb to the late 2010s). Background for the entire study: According to an earlier analysis of a few hundred of the donors, some 170 million T cells yielded over 100 million unique TCR beta sequences and around 280 Gb of sequence data. To predict cytomegalovirus infection status, the study combined high-throughput TCR immunosequencing, statistical association of individual TCRs with disease status, and machine learning. Because of strong linkage in the cohort, 5 or 6 DR-DQ haplotypes were treated as single units for association and clustering. A later genetic analysis took genome-wide SNP genotypes for about 55% of the roughly 670 donors and used that subset as a discovery cohort. In a later analysis, previously published TCR beta repertoires from more than 500 donors were re-analyzed and high-resolution HLA genotyping was added so that TCR occurrence patterns could be studied. Typing coverage varied by locus: 629-630 donors for A, B, C, DRB1 and DQB1; approximately 500 for DQA1; around 610 for DPA1; 450 to 480 for DPB1. Alongside the repertoire data, information on donor age, sex, ethnicity and CMV serostatus was compiled. Across about 380 genotyped donors of the cohort, an average of about 240,000 unique TCR beta nucleotide sequences per donor were sequenced, and roughly 17% of those sequences were non-productive. In an earlier analysis of roughly 580 of the donors, high-throughput TCR beta sequencing was used to judge whether each TCR beta V gene segment behaved as functional or pseudogenic. Every repertoire in the discovery cohort had been generated on one and the same sequencing platform. About 280 gigabases of sequencing data and 78 million or so unique TCR sequences were included in an early release covering several hundred HLA-typed donors. The aim of the study was to test whether cataloging public T cell receptors could identify signatures of past pathogen exposure. Of the 300 to 500 genotyped donors, approximately 80% were placed in the genetic ancestry cluster associated with self-reported Caucasian donors. A separate validation cohort of roughly 110 different subjects was used in addition to the approximately 640-subject first cohort. The study used immunosequencing to profile the T cell repertoires of hundreds of subjects and linked those repertoires to cytomegalovirus serostatus. HLA typing covered class I and class II loci at four-digit resolution. The later analysis used no new phenotypic data to find candidate immune exposures, relying instead on TCR beta sequences and their occurrence across donors. Broader findings and caveats from the paper: In a later analysis, several top co-occurrence clusters were reported to appear linked to parvovirus B19, influenza, CMV and Epstein-Barr virus. An association between a missense DCLRE1C variant and V-gene and J-gene trimming of TCR beta chains was found in a later genetic analysis and replicated in an independent cohort. An earlier analysis of 450 to 750 of the donors showed that most TCR beta V segments appeared in productive rearrangements either about 87% or about 30% of the time, which broadly matched IMGT annotations. Some IMGT-functional V segments, including TRBV6-2 and TRBV6-3, could not be distinguished by the 87-base-pair reads and were therefore excluded. In a later analysis, about 16,000 TCR beta sequences were associated with specific HLA alleles at a false discovery rate of 0.05. Immune exposure information for the cohort was limited to CMV serostatus. Cytomegalovirus status was reported to be diagnosed by the classifier with high specificity and sensitivity in both the original and validation cohorts. A later analysis found that HLA-associated TCR beta chains were more clonally expanded and had lower generation probabilities than equally common non-associated chains. A later analysis found that TCR association rates varied across HLA loci, with DRB1 alleles showing the most associated TCRs and HLA-C alleles the fewest. The authors suggested that the approach could potentially be generalized to other disease states and immunological phenotypes. A later analysis found that most CMV-associated TCR beta chains appeared HLA-restricted, with HLA associations seemingly driven largely by CMV exposure. The sequencing pipeline was judged likely to have produced a cluster of highly shared sequence variants as a technical artifact. Compared with the roughly 670-donor mean, donors in an Asian-associated ancestry cluster had fewer N-insertions in productive TCRs, according to a later genetic analysis. A further reported finding was that TCR beta sequences accurately predicted the HLA-A and HLA-B alleles for most subjects in the first cohort. Fewer than 20 rarely observed V segments, including chromosome 9 orphons, were excluded from the earlier analysis of approximately 500 of the donors because counts were too low. Most TCR sequences were seen in very few donors, while some public TCRs were found in many individuals. Presence/absence analyses assumed roughly uniform sequencing depth across donors, an assumption that may not hold. Only TCR beta chains were sequenced in this cohort, and the absence of alpha or paired-chain data limited detectable features. Linkage disequilibrium might explain the correlated functional status among segregating V segments, but an unknown experimental factor could not be ruled out. In vitro tests confirmed that a few of the cytomegalovirus-associated TCR beta chains recognize cytomegalovirus antigens. HLA typing was unavailable for some donors at each locus, so association tests used only the typed subset. When HLA alleles, especially DR and DQ, strongly co-occurred, TCR associations were difficult to assign to individual alleles. The study listed 164 TCR beta chains as associated with cytomegalovirus.

In total, more than 500 healthy bone marrow donors made up the cohort. At the time of sampling, every cohort member was nominally healthy, though immune exposures that went unrecorded were likely present. The donor tested CMV seropositive, placing the donor among the 310 or so seropositive members of the cohort. A peripheral blood sample was provided by each donor, and peripheral blood mononuclear cells were used for TCR beta sequencing. The Qiagen DNeasy Blood Extraction Kit was used to extract genomic DNA from the blood cell samples. From a lookup of the germline V gene, CDR1 and CDR2 are KGHSH and LQKENI. The CDR3 starts with the cysteine, ends with the phenylalanine, and has 15 residues. Of all the DNA, just the CDR3 is kept, 45 bases in frame from base 1. Trimming at the junction amounts to 4 bases on V and 8 bases on J, and the germline ends lie 20 bases apart. About this clone: No cognate antigen has been identified for it. No base-level quality is on record; no much larger clone is a single base apart.

Library generation was performed with the immunoSEQ multiplex PCR assay. A mixture of 60 forward primers for TCR Vbeta segments and 13 reverse primers for TCR Jbeta segments was used in the multiplex PCR. Amplification of the CDR3 region of rearranged TCR beta genes was performed with a multiplex PCR assay on genomic DNA. The Illumina HiSeq System was used to sequence the amplified TCR beta libraries as 87-base-pair reads. Concerning the study's data processing: In a later analysis, tens of millions of unique TCR beta chains were counted across the roughly 670 repertoires, and roughly 11 million of these chains were shared by at least two donors. Raw reads were error-corrected and collapsed into unique sequences with a nearest-neighbor algorithm that merged closely related sequences to remove PCR and sequencing errors. V, D and J gene segments were assigned by aligning CDR3 sequences to IMGT reference sequences. For a sequence to be retained, at least a six-nucleotide match to both a V gene segment and a J gene segment was required. Rearrangements were called productive when the CDR3 lacked stop codons and stayed in frame with V and J; all others were non-productive. CDR3 was defined by IMGT convention, running from the second conserved V-encoded cysteine to the conserved J-encoded phenylalanine. In an earlier analysis of more than 550 of the donors, sequences lacking an unambiguous match to a single V gene segment were excluded. An earlier analysis of almost 600 of the donors classified V segments as functional when productive rearrangements were above 56.7% and as segregating when the standard deviation between donors was above 5%. A statistical classification framework was built for diagnosing cytomegalovirus status from the catalog of TCR beta chain sequences. In a later analysis, V and J genes were assigned by comparing TCR nucleotide sequences against IMGT/GENE-DB human TR gene sequences. Using the TCRdist pipeline, a later analysis assigned CDR3 sequences along with most-parsimonious VDJ recombination scenarios. In a later analysis, each TCR beta chain was defined by its CDR3 amino acid sequence together with its V-gene family, and reads lacking a unique V-gene family were excluded. To address suspected cross-contamination and a sequencing artifact, a later analysis removed a few hundred highly shared, low-generation-probability nucleotide sequences. In a later analysis, a clonal expansion index for each public chain was calculated from normalized within-repertoire ranks of inferred template counts. In a later analysis, generation probabilities were computed with a VDJ recombination model fitted to out-of-frame rearrangements, and the resulting probabilities were checked against IGoR. In a later analysis, hypergeometric tests were used to score TCR-TCR, TCR-HLA and TCR-CMV co-occurrence, with a repertoire-size bias correction applied to TCR pairs. False discovery rates were estimated in a later analysis by permuting HLA or CMV assignments 20 times. In a later analysis, co-occurring TCRs were grouped with DBSCAN, and TCRdist sequence similarity was added when clustering was performed within HLA-allele-positive subsets. Repertoires with fewer than 30,000 or more than 120,000 public chains were left out of co-occurrence clustering, as were five repertoires with anomalous nucleotide sharing. TCRdb holds this immuneACCESS table with in-frame rearrangements only. Some clones are missing; in checked studies, unresolved V genes explain under half, and the rest has no known cause. The V and J calls and the clone size are those of that table, but D and trimming were determined from the DNA. This sample holds 150,000 to 200,000 clones; nearly 80% were observed only once. The ten most abundant clones make up around 1% of the sample.

The sequenced sample was PBMCs. The chain uses TRBV18 and TRBJ1-2, with the D gene too uncertain to name. This receptor was taken from a woman between 50 and 59 years old in good health and CMV-seropositive. The nucleotide sequence reads as follows: TGTGCCAGCTCACTTAACCGGGGAGACTCCTACGGCTACACCTTC. The translation is CASSLNRGDSYGYTF.